The rows below give T cell receptor beta chains drawn from one sample of a study of T-cell reconstitution after alpha-beta-depleted transplantation in children. TCRdb re-called the PCR reads through MiXCR, storing one row per CDR3 protein. The sample consists of some 490,000 distinct CDR3 sequences, about an eighth of them appearing once. The material was PBMCs from the stem cell graft donor, obtained from the stem cell graft. These receptor sequences come from a human donor who donated a stem cell graft to a child with combined immunodeficiency. Each CDR3 is given with its conserved first and last residue. Fields, in order: CDR3 DNA, CDR3 protein, CDR3 length, V gene, clone size, D gene, J gene. The D gene is left open where the match is weak. Clone size is stated in some rows and not others, as once, few, many or a class when expanded.

DNA: TGTGCCAGCAGTCAGACAGGAATCCACGATACGCAGTATTTT
CDR3: CASSQTGIHDTQYF
length: 14
V: TRBV28
size: few
D: NA
J: TRBJ2-3

DNA: TGCGCCAGCAGCCAAGATCTGGGTTTCAGTGGAAACACCATATATTTT
CDR3: CASSQDLGFSGNTIYF
length: 16
V: TRBV4-3
size: many
D: NA
J: TRBJ1-3

DNA: TGTGCCAGTAACGTCCCGAGGGTTCCTCAGCCCCAGCATTTT
CDR3: CASNVPRVPQPQHF
length: 14
V: TRBV19
size: NA
D: NA
J: TRBJ1-5

DNA: TGTGCCAGCAGTATACGACAGACCCAGGACAATGAGCAGTTCTTC
CDR3: CASSIRQTQDNEQFF
length: 15
V: TRBV6-5
size: many
D: NA
J: TRBJ2-1

DNA: TGTGCCAGCAGTTACTCACGGGCGGATGAGACCCAGTACTTC
CDR3: CASSYSRADETQYF
length: 14
V: TRBV6-2/TRBV6-3
size: NA
D: NA
J: TRBJ2-5

DNA: TGTGCCAGCAGTCCCCCGGGGAGGTACGCCTACGAGCAGTACTTC
CDR3: CASSPPGRYAYEQYF
length: 15
V: TRBV6-2/TRBV6-3
size: few
D: NA
J: TRBJ2-7

DNA: TGTGCCAGCAGTTCGTGGGGGGGCCCCGATGAGCAGTTCTTC
CDR3: CASSSWGGPDEQFF
length: 14
V: TRBV28
size: NA
D: NA
J: TRBJ2-1

DNA: TGCGCCAGCAGCCTCAAAGTAGTCGGGAATGAGCAGTTCTTC
CDR3: CASSLKVVGNEQFF
length: 14
V: TRBV4-1
size: NA
D: NA
J: TRBJ2-1

DNA: TGTGCCAGCAGGTACGGGACTTCCTACGAGCAGTACTTC
CDR3: CASRYGTSYEQYF
length: 13
V: TRBV12-3/TRBV12-4
size: many
D: NA
J: TRBJ2-7

DNA: TGTGCCAGCAGCGTGGGTAGACGCACAGATACGCAGTATTTT
CDR3: CASSVGRRTDTQYF
length: 14
V: TRBV9
size: many
D: NA
J: TRBJ2-3

DNA: TGTGCCAGCGGGACGACTAGCGGAGACTACGAGCAGTACTTC
CDR3: CASGTTSGDYEQYF
length: 14
V: TRBV6-1
size: few
D: TRBD2
J: TRBJ2-7

DNA: TGTGCCAGCTCACCAAGCTCAGGGCGAGGAAGCAATCAGCCCCAGCATTTT
CDR3: CASSPSSGRGSNQPQHF
length: 17
V: TRBV18
size: NA
D: NA
J: TRBJ1-5

DNA: TGTGCCAGCAGCGCCTCGGGCCTAAACACCGGGGAGCTGTTTTTT
CDR3: CASSASGLNTGELFF
length: 15
V: TRBV7-2
size: NA
D: NA
J: TRBJ2-2

DNA: TGTGCCAGCAGCTTCTCCCCAGGGGATACGCAGTATTTT
CDR3: CASSFSPGDTQYF
length: 13
V: TRBV11-2
size: few
D: NA
J: TRBJ2-3

DNA: TGTGCCAGCAGTGGAACCGGGACTAGCGGGAGGACCTCCTACAATGAGCAGTTCTTC
CDR3: CASSGTGTSGRTSYNEQFF
length: 19
V: TRBV12-3/TRBV12-4
size: few
D: TRBD2
J: TRBJ2-1

DNA: TGCGCCAGCAGCCAAGATTCTTACAGGGATCTTAGTTCACCCCTCCACTTT
CDR3: CASSQDSYRDLSSPLHF
length: 17
V: TRBV4-3
size: NA
D: NA
J: TRBJ1-6

DNA: TGTGCCAGCAGCTTGTTCGGCCAGACAGGGGCGAACACTGAAGCTTTCTTT
CDR3: CASSLFGQTGANTEAFF
length: 17
V: TRBV5-7
size: many
D: TRBD1
J: TRBJ1-1

DNA: TGTGCCAGCAGTTTACCAAGTCTGGGGGCGGGGACCCAGTACTTC
CDR3: CASSLPSLGAGTQYF
length: 15
V: TRBV12-3/TRBV12-4
size: NA
D: NA
J: TRBJ2-5

DNA: TGTGCCAGCACTTCTAGCGGTCCCTACAATGAGCAGTTCTTC
CDR3: CASTSSGPYNEQFF
length: 14
V: TRBV12-3/TRBV12-4
size: many
D: TRBD2
J: TRBJ2-1

DNA: TGTGCCAGCAGCTTATGGACAGTTAACACTGAAGCTTTCTTT
CDR3: CASSLWTVNTEAFF
length: 14
V: TRBV7-9
size: NA
D: NA
J: TRBJ1-1

DNA: TGTGCCAGCATGCAAGCGGGTGAGCAGTTCTTC
CDR3: CASMQAGEQFF
length: 11
V: TRBV3-1
size: few
D: NA
J: TRBJ2-1

DNA: TGTGCCAGCAGCCAAGATGCCCGGCGGGGGGAGCAGTACTTC
CDR3: CASSQDARRGEQYF
length: 14
V: TRBV3-1
size: NA
D: TRBD2
J: TRBJ2-7

DNA: TGTGCCAGCAGCTTTTGGCGGGGGAGGAACACCATATATTTT
CDR3: CASSFWRGRNTIYF
length: 14
V: TRBV7-9
size: few
D: NA
J: TRBJ1-3

DNA: TGTGCCATCAGTAGGGACAGGGGGGGGCCCTACGAGCAGTACTTC
CDR3: CAISRDRGGPYEQYF
length: 15
V: TRBV10-3
size: NA
D: TRBD1
J: TRBJ2-7

DNA: TGCAGTGCCCTCCGAGGTGGGGCTAGCACAGATACGCAGTATTTT
CDR3: CSALRGGASTDTQYF
length: 15
V: TRBV20-1
size: few
D: NA
J: TRBJ2-3

DNA: TGTGCTAAAACGGGACTAGCAACAGATACGCAGTATTTT
CDR3: CAKTGLATDTQYF
length: 13
V: TRBV6-1
size: NA
D: TRBD2
J: TRBJ2-3

DNA: TGTGCCAGCAGTTACCAAACAGCGGGAGGAGGGGTAATTGAGCAGTTCTTC
CDR3: CASSYQTAGGGVIEQFF
length: 17
V: TRBV6-2/TRBV6-3
size: few
D: TRBD2
J: TRBJ2-1

DNA: TGCGCCAGCAGCCAAGATTCTGGCCACTCGCTTCAAGATACGCAGTATTTT
CDR3: CASSQDSGHSLQDTQYF
length: 17
V: TRBV4-3
size: NA
D: NA
J: TRBJ2-3

DNA: TGCGCCAGCAGCCCGAGGGGGCCGGTTAACAATGAGCAGTTCTTC
CDR3: CASSPRGPVNNEQFF
length: 15
V: TRBV5-1
size: NA
D: TRBD1
J: TRBJ2-1

DNA: TGTGCCAGCGGTATAGTAGGGGTCCACTATGGCTACACCTTC
CDR3: CASGIVGVHYGYTF
length: 14
V: TRBV5-6
size: many
D: NA
J: TRBJ1-2

DNA: TGCAGTGCTAGTGCATATGGGCTAGGCACAGATACGCAGTATTTT
CDR3: CSASAYGLGTDTQYF
length: 15
V: TRBV20-1
size: many
D: NA
J: TRBJ2-3

DNA: TGTGCCAGCAGCCCACTCCCGGGGAATTCACCCCTCCACTTT
CDR3: CASSPLPGNSPLHF
length: 14
V: TRBV3-1
size: few
D: NA
J: TRBJ1-6

DNA: TGTGCCAGCAGCGACGGGGGCAGCTCCTACGAGCAGTACTTC
CDR3: CASSDGGSSYEQYF
length: 14
V: TRBV9
size: NA
D: NA
J: TRBJ2-7

DNA: TGTGCCAGCAGCTTAGCCCGGCCTAGGGAGCAGTACTTC
CDR3: CASSLARPREQYF
length: 13
V: TRBV7-2
size: few
D: NA
J: TRBJ2-7

DNA: TGTGCCAGCACAATCGTGGGGCCGATAAGTGAGCAGTTCTTC
CDR3: CASTIVGPISEQFF
length: 14
V: TRBV6-2/TRBV6-3
size: few
D: NA
J: TRBJ2-1

DNA: TGCGCCACCCGACAGGGTCGCGAGCAGTACTTC
CDR3: CATRQGREQYF
length: 11
V: TRBV10-2
size: few
D: TRBD1
J: TRBJ2-7

DNA: TGTGCCAGCAGTTTATTGATGGGGGGCTACACCTTC
CDR3: CASSLLMGGYTF
length: 12
V: TRBV12-3/TRBV12-4
size: many
D: NA
J: TRBJ1-2

DNA: TGTGCCAGCAGCTTAATCCCGGCGGCAGATACGCAGTATTTT
CDR3: CASSLIPAADTQYF
length: 14
V: TRBV12-3/TRBV12-4
size: few
D: NA
J: TRBJ2-3

DNA: TGTGCCAGCTCACCAACAGGGGAAGCGGGAGATCTTGCCGGGGAGCTGTTTTTT
CDR3: CASSPTGEAGDLAGELFF
length: 18
V: TRBV18
size: many
D: NA
J: TRBJ2-2

DNA: TGTGCCAGCAGCACGGGACAGGTGGCTTTCTTT
CDR3: CASSTGQVAFF
length: 11
V: TRBV2
size: NA
D: TRBD1
J: TRBJ1-1

DNA: TGTGCCAGCAGCTTAGGGCTAGCGGGAGCGGCTTACGAGCAGTACTTC
CDR3: CASSLGLAGAAYEQYF
length: 16
V: TRBV7-2
size: few
D: TRBD2
J: TRBJ2-7

DNA: TGTGCCAGCAGGATGCGGACAGGGCCCTACGAGCAGTACTTC
CDR3: CASRMRTGPYEQYF
length: 14
V: TRBV2
size: few
D: TRBD1
J: TRBJ2-7

DNA: TGTGCCAGCAGTAGAGGATTTGAAGCTTTCTTT
CDR3: CASSRGFEAFF
length: 11
V: TRBV12-3/TRBV12-4
size: NA
D: NA
J: TRBJ1-1

DNA: TGTGCCAGCAGCGGAGGTTCCGGGACTAGCGGGAGAAGTGAGCAGTTCTTC
CDR3: CASSGGSGTSGRSEQFF
length: 17
V: TRBV9
size: NA
D: TRBD2
J: TRBJ2-1

DNA: TGTGCCAGCACCCCTGGCCGCTACGAGCAGTACTTC
CDR3: CASTPGRYEQYF
length: 12
V: TRBV12-3/TRBV12-4
size: NA
D: NA
J: TRBJ2-7

DNA: TGCAGTGCTAGAGCAGGACAGGGTACCTACGAGCAGTACTTC
CDR3: CSARAGQGTYEQYF
length: 14
V: TRBV20-1
size: NA
D: TRBD1
J: TRBJ2-7

DNA: TGTGCCAGCAGCCAGGGGACGTCAAGCACAGATACGCAGTATTTT
CDR3: CASSQGTSSTDTQYF
length: 15
V: TRBV7-2
size: few
D: NA
J: TRBJ2-3

DNA: TGTGCCAGCAAGACTAGCGGGAACTACGAGCAGTACTTC
CDR3: CASKTSGNYEQYF
length: 13
V: TRBV19
size: few
D: TRBD2
J: TRBJ2-7

DNA: TGTGCTAGCAGCTCGTCTAGCGGGATCTGGGAGACCCAGTACTTC
CDR3: CASSSSSGIWETQYF
length: 15
V: TRBV7-7
size: NA
D: TRBD2
J: TRBJ2-5

DNA: TGTGCCAGCAGTTTTTGGGGGCGCTCCTACAATGAGCAGTTCTTC
CDR3: CASSFWGRSYNEQFF
length: 15
V: TRBV12-3/TRBV12-4
size: many
D: NA
J: TRBJ2-1

DNA: TGTGCCAGCAGTAGCCCCGGGAGCTCCTACAATGAGCAGTTCTTC
CDR3: CASSSPGSSYNEQFF
length: 15
V: TRBV2
size: NA
D: NA
J: TRBJ2-1

DNA: TGTGCCAGCAGCTTAGTAGGAGGGGAGAAGTTCTTC
CDR3: CASSLVGGEKFF
length: 12
V: TRBV7-9
size: few
D: NA
J: TRBJ2-1

DNA: TGTGCCATCGCCGAAGGGACAGGGGGCCACGAGCAGTTCTTC
CDR3: CAIAEGTGGHEQFF
length: 14
V: TRBV2
size: many
D: TRBD1
J: TRBJ2-1

DNA: TGTGCCAGCAGTTACCACAGGGAGGAATCGGTTCGCTACGAGCAGTACTTC
CDR3: CASSYHREESVRYEQYF
length: 17
V: TRBV6-2/TRBV6-3
size: NA
D: NA
J: TRBJ2-7

DNA: TGTGCCAGCAGCACACCACTAGTCCCCCTTCAGTATTTT
CDR3: CASSTPLVPLQYF
length: 13
V: TRBV11-2
size: many
D: NA
J: TRBJ2-3